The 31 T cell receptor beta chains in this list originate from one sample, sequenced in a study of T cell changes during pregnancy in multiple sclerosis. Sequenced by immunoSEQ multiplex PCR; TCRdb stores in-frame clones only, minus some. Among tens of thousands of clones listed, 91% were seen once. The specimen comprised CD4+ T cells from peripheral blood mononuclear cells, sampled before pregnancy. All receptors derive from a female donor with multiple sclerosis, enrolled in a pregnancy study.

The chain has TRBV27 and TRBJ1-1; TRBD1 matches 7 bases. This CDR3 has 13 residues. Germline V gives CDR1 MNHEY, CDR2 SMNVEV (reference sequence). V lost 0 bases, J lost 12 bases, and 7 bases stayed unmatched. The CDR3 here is CASSLSILGQPFF. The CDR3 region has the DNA TGTGCCAGCAGTTTATCGATATTGGGACAGCCTTTCTTT.

CDR3 sequence reads: CASSPPASGGAEQYF. The CDR3 DNA is TGTGCCAGCTCACCACCGGCTAGCGGGGGGGCCGAGCAGTACTTC. The chain uses TRBV18 and TRBJ2-7, with 12 positions matching TRBD2. Trimming at V came to 0 bases and at J to 6 bases, leaving 3 bases not matched to a gene. This CDR3 comprises 15 residues. Looked up from germline, CDR1 is KGHSH and CDR2 is LQKENI.

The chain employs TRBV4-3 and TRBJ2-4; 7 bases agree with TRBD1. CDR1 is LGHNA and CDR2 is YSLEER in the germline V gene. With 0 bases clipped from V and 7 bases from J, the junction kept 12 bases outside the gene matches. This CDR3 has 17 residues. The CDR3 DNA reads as TGCGCCAGCAGCCAAGATGGACAGGCCAGGGGAAGGAACATTCAGTACTTC. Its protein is CASSQDGQARGRNIQYF.

Here the CDR3 DNA reads TGCGCCAGCAGAGGGAAGGACAGTCTTCCTCTTTTGAACACTGAAGCTTTCTTT. Amino acid sequence: CASRGKDSLPLLNTEAFF. The chain has TRBV23-1 and TRBJ1-1, with D perhaps matching TRBD1 (6 bases). TRBV23-1 is identified as an open reading frame with a role that is uncertain. The CDR3 totals 18 residues. Trimming stripped 6 bases from V and 0 bases from J, with 23 bases between.

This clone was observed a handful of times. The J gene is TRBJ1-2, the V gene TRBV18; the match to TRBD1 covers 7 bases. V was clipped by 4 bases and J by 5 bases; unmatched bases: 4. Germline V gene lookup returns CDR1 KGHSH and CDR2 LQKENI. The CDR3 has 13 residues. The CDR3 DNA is TGTGCCAGCTCACACGGGACAGAGTATGGCTACACCTTC. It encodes CASSHGTEYGYTF.

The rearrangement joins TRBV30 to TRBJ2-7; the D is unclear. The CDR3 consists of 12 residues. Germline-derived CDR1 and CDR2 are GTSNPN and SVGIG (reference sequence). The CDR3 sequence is CAAAPRSYEQYF. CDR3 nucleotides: TGTGCGGCGGCCCCCCGCTCCTACGAGCAGTACTTC.

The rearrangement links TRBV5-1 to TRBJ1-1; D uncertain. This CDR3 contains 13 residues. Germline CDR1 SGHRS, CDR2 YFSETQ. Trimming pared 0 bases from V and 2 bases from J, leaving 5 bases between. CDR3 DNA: TGCGCCAGCAGCTTGGAGAGTAACACTGAAGCTTTCTTT. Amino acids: CASSLESNTEAFF. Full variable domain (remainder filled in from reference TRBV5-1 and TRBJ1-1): KAGVTQTPRYLIKTRGQQVTLSCSPISGHRSVSWYQQTPGQGLQFLFEYFSETQRNKGNFPGRFSGRQFSNSRSEMNVSTLELGDSALYLCASSLESNTEAFFGQGTRLTVV.

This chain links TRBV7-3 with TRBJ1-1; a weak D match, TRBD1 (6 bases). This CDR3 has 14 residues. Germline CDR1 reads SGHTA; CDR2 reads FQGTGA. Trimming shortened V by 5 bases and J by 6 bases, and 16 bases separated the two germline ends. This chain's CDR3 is CASSIGTSDSEAFF. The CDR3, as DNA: TGTGCCAGCAGCATAGGGACATCCGACTCTGAAGCTTTCTTT.

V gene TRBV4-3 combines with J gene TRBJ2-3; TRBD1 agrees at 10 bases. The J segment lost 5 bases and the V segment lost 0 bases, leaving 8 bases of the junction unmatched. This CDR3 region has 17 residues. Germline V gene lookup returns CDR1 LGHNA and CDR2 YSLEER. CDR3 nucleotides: TGCGCCAGCAGCCAAGAGACAGGGGGCAGGGGGGGAGATACGCAGTATTTT. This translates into CASSQETGGRGGDTQYF.

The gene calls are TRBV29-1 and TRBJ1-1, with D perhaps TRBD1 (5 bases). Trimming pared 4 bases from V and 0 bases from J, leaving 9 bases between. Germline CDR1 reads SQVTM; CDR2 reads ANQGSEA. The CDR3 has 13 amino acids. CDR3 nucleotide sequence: TGCAGCGTTGGGGGCGAGGTGAACACTGAAGCTTTCTTT. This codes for CSVGGEVNTEAFF.

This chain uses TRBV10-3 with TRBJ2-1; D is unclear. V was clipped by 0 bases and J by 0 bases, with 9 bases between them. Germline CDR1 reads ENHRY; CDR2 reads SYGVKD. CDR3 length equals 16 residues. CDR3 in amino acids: CAISESVQRSYNEQFF. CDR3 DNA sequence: TGTGCCATCAGTGAGTCGGTCCAGCGCTCCTACAATGAGCAGTTCTTC.

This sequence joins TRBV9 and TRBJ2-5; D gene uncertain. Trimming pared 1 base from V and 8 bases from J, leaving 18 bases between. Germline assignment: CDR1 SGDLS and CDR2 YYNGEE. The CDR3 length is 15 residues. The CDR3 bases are TGTGCCAGCAGCGTAAAAGACAACCCCCCATTCACCCAGTACTTC. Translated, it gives CASSVKDNPPFTQYF.

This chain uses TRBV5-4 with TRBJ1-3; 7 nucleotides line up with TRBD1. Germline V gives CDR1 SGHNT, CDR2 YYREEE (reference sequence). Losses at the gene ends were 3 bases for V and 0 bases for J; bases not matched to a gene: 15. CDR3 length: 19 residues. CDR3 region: CASSSHQVTGSISGNTIYF. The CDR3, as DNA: TGTGCCAGCAGCTCCCATCAGGTGACAGGGAGTATCTCTGGAAACACCATATATTTT.

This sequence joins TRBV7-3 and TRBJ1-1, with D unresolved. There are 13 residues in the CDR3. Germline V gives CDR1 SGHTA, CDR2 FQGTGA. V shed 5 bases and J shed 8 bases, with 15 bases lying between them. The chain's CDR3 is CASSPKAGLEAFF. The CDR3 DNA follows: TGTGCCAGCAGCCCCAAGGCTGGACTGGAAGCTTTCTTT. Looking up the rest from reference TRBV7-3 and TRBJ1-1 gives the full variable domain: GAGVSQTPSNKVTEKGKYVELRCDPISGHTALYWYRQSLGQGPEFLIYFQGTGAADDSGLPNDRFFAVRPEGSVSTLKIQRTERGDSAVYLCASSPKAGLEAFFGQGTRLTVV.

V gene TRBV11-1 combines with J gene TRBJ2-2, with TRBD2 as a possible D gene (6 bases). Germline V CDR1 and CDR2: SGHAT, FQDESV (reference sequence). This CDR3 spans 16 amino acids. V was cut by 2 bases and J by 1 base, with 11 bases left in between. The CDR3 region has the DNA TGTGCCAGCAGCTTATTTAGCGGCGGGAACACCGGGGAGCTGTTTTTT. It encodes CASSLFSGGNTGELFF.

The CDR3 loop reads CASSPGDLETQYF. Here the CDR3 DNA reads TGCGCCAGCAGCCCCGGCGACTTGGAGACCCAGTACTTC. V is TRBV5-1 and J is TRBJ2-5; D is ambiguous. This CDR3 contains 13 residues. Germline-derived CDR1 and CDR2 are SGHRS and YFSETQ. The ends were cut back, 4 bases at V and 5 bases at J, with 12 bases in the middle. Full variable domain (remainder filled in from reference TRBV5-1 and TRBJ2-5): KAGVTQTPRYLIKTRGQQVTLSCSPISGHRSVSWYQQTPGQGLQFLFEYFSETQRNKGNFPGRFSGRQFSNSRSEMNVSTLELGDSALYLCASSPGDLETQYFGPGTRLLVL.

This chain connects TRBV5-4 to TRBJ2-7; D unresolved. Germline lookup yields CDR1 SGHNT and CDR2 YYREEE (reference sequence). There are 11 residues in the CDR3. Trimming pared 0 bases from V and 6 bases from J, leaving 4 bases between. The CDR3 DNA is TGTGCCAGCAGCTTGGGGCTCGAGCAGTACTTC. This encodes CASSLGLEQYF.

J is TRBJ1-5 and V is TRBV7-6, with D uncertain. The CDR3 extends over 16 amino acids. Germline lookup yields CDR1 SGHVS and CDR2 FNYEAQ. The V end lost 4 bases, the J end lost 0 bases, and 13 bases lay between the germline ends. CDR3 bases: TGTGCCAGCAGCTCCCAGACAAGATATAGCAATCAGCCCCAGCATTTT. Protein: CASSSQTRYSNQPQHF.

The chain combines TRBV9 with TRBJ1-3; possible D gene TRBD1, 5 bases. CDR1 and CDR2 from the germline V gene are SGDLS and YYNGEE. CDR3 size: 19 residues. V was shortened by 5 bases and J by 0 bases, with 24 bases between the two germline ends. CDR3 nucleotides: TGTGCCAGCAGAAGAAAACAAGGAGGGGCCGCGATCTCTGGAAACACCATATATTTT. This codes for CASRRKQGGAAISGNTIYF.

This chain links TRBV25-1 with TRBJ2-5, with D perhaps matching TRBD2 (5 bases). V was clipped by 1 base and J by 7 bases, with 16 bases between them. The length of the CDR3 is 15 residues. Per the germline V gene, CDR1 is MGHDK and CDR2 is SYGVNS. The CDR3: CASSESRGHGGTQYF. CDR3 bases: TGTGCCAGCAGTGAATCGCGTGGTCACGGAGGGACCCAGTACTTC.

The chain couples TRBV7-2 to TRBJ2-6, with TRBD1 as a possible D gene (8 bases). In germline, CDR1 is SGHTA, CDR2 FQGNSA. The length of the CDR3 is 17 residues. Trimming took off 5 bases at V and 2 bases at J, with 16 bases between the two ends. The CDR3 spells CASSHRQGRAGANVLTF. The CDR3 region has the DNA TGTGCCAGCAGCCACCGACAGGGGAGGGCTGGGGCCAACGTCCTGACTTTC. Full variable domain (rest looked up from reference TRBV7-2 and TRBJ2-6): GAGVSQSPSNKVTEKGKDVELRCDPISGHTALYWYRQSLGQGLEFLIYFQGNSAPDKSGLPSDRFSAERTGGSVSTLTIQRTQQEDSAVYLCASSHRQGRAGANVLTFGAGSRLTVL.

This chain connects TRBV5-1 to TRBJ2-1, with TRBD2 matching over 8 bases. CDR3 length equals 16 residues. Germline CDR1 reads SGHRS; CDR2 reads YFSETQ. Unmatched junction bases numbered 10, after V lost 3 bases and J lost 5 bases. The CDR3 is CASSWGFGGGNNEQFF. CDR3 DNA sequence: TGCGCCAGCAGCTGGGGGTTCGGGGGGGGCAACAATGAGCAGTTCTTC. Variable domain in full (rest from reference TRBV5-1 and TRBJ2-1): KAGVTQTPRYLIKTRGQQVTLSCSPISGHRSVSWYQQTPGQGLQFLFEYFSETQRNKGNFPGRFSGRQFSNSRSEMNVSTLELGDSALYLCASSWGFGGGNNEQFFGPGTRLTVL.

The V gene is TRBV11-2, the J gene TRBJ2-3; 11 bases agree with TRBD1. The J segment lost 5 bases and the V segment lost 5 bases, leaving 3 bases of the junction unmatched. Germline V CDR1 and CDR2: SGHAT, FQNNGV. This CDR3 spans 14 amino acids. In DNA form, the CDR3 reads TGTGCCAGCAGCCGGACAGGGGGCCAAGATACGCAGTATTTT. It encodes CASSRTGGQDTQYF.

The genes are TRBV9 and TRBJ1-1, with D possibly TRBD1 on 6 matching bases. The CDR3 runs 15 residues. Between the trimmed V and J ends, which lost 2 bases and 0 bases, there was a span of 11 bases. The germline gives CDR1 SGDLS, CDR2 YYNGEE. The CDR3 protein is CASSVGTSMNTEAFF. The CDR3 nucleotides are TGTGCCAGCAGCGTCGGGACAAGCATGAACACTGAAGCTTTCTTT. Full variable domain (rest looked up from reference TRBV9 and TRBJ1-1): DSGVTQTPKHLITATGQRVTLRCSPRSGDLSVYWYQQSLDQGLQFLIQYYNGEERAKGNILERFSAQQFPDLHSELNLSSLELGDSALYFCASSVGTSMNTEAFFGQGTRLTVV.

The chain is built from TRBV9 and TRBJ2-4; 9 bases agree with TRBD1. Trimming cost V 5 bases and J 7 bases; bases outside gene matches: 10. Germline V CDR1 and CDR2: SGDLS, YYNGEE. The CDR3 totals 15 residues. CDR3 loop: CASSPPGTGHNIQYF. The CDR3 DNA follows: TGTGCCAGCAGTCCCCCCGGGACAGGGCATAACATTCAGTACTTC.

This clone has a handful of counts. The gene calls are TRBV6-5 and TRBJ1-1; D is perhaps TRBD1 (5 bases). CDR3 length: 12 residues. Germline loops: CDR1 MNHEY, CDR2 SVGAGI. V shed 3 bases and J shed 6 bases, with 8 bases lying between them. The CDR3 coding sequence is TGTGCCAGCAGTTATGGGGGGGCTGAAGCTTTCTTT. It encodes CASSYGGAEAFF.

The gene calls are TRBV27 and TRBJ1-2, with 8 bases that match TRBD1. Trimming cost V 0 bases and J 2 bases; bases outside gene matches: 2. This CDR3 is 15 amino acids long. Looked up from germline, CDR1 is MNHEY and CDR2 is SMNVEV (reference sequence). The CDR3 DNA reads TGTGCCAGCAGTTTATCGTGGGACAGGAACTATGGCTACACCTTC. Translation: CASSLSWDRNYGYTF.

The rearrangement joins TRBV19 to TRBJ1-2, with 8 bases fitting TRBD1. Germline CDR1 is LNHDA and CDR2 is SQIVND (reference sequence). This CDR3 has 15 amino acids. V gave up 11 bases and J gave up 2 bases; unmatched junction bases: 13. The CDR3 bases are TGTGCCGTCAGGGACGAGGACAGGGACAACTATGGCTACACCTTC. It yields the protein CAVRDEDRDNYGYTF.

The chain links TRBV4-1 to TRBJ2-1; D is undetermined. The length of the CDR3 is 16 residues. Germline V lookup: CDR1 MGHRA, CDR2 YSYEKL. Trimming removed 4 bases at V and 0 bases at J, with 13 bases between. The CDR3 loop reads CASSPFWSSSYNEQFF. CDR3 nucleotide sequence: TGCGCCAGCAGCCCTTTTTGGTCGAGCTCCTACAATGAGCAGTTCTTC.

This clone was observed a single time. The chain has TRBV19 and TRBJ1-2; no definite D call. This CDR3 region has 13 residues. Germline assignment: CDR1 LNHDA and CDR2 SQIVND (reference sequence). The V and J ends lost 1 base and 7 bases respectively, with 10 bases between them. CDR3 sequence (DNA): TGTGCCAGTAGTATAGGACTTATGCCTGGCTACACCTTC. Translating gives CASSIGLMPGYTF.

The CDR3 sequence: CASSSLGTGSNEQYF. The CDR3 DNA sequence: TGTGCCAGCAGCTCCCTTGGGACAGGGTCGAACGAGCAGTACTTC. The chain uses TRBV5-6 and TRBJ2-7, with 9 nucleotides matching TRBD1. The germline V gene has CDR1 SGHDT and CDR2 YYEEEE. The CDR3 totals 15 residues. Trimming took 3 bases from V and 5 from J; bases not matched to a gene: 9.